A selection of T cell receptor beta chains follows, all from one sample in a study of beta chain features in type 1 diabetes. The method was immunoSEQ multiplex PCR; TCRdb's version includes in-frame clones alone and lacks a portion of them. The table has 300,000 to 400,000 clones, approximately 13% seen once. The sequencing input was naive CD4+ T cells from blood. These receptors came from a woman between 18 and 29 years old with type 1 diabetes. Each CDR3 is given with its conserved first and last residue. The size field is filled for only some rows; it gives once, few, many or a size class.

J	size	V	CDR3
TRBJ1-4	-	TRBV19	CASSTLGRGRNEKLFF
TRBJ2-7	-	TRBV4-1	CASSQDGSGIVYEQYF
TRBJ2-6	few	TRBV19	CASSITRVNVLTF
TRBJ2-7	-	TRBV30	CAWRRTGGGHEQYF
TRBJ1-2	-	TRBV29-1	CSVGGGSNYGYTF
TRBJ2-3	few	TRBV5-1	CASSFAGGQGTQYF
TRBJ2-3	-	TRBV5-1	CASSLVGSGPDTQYF
TRBJ1-1	few	TRBV5-4	CASTNPKGATEAFF
TRBJ2-2	few	TRBV5-1	CASSRHGSDTGELFF
TRBJ1-5	-	TRBV7-8	CASSPGRRLQPQHF
TRBJ2-6	few	TRBV27	CASSLTGGSGANVLTF
TRBJ1-1	-	TRBV29-1	CSVGGQGSEAFF
TRBJ2-1	-	TRBV5-1	CASSLVQDNEQFF
TRBJ2-6	-	TRBV9	CASSVGAGTGYNVLTF
TRBJ2-7	few	TRBV5-1	CASSLAGTAYYEQYF
TRBJ2-7	-	TRBV28	CASSLRSSYEQYF
TRBJ1-5	-	TRBV23-1	CASSQRTGDGEPQHF
TRBJ2-6	-	TRBV2	CASSEITGGANVLTF
TRBJ2-1	-	TRBV5-1	CASSLEAGGSEQFF
TRBJ2-2	few	TRBV6-5	CASSPTGNTGELFF
TRBJ2-7	few	TRBV25-1	CASSSGQDYEQYF
TRBJ2-1	-	TRBV19	CASSLTSGRSEQFF
TRBJ2-1	few	TRBV5-4	CASSLGLAGYNEQFF
TRBJ1-1	few	TRBV6-5	CASSQQAEAFF
TRBJ1-2	few	TRBV29-1	CSVEIWRRGYTF
TRBJ2-1	few	TRBV19	CASSTRDWSNEQFF
TRBJ2-5	-	TRBV6-1	CASSEGHEETQYF
TRBJ2-1	few	TRBV18	CASSPPGTSGYNEQFF
TRBJ2-1	-	TRBV2	CASREKREVTSEQFF
TRBJ1-5	-	TRBV5-8	CASSLARGHQPQHF
TRBJ1-2	-	TRBV28	CASEAGGSGYTF
TRBJ2-5	-	TRBV2	CASGDSPQETQYF
TRBJ1-1	few	TRBV6-1	CASSEGQGNTEAFF
TRBJ2-3	few	TRBV7-9	CASIPSGGGPQYF
TRBJ1-2	few	TRBV6-5	CASSYRGKGYTF
TRBJ2-3	-	TRBV19	CASSLAPGLTYSTDTQYF
TRBJ1-2	-	TRBV23-1	CASSHGPRGRVAYGYTF
TRBJ2-7	few	TRBV7-8	CASSLAAGTGSYEQYF
TRBJ1-5	few	TRBV15	CATSSGQGPRSQPQHF
TRBJ2-7	few	TRBV19	CASTQGDSRSYEQYF
TRBJ2-1	-	TRBV6-5	CASKSRASGNEQFF
TRBJ2-7	-	TRBV5-1	CASSLGQVSYEQYF
TRBJ2-7	few	TRBV19	CASRPRTGNEQYF
TRBJ2-3	few	TRBV5-1	CASRKTLRRTSTDTQYF
TRBJ1-1	-	TRBV25-1	CASSERWAGAFF
TRBJ2-2	-	TRBV15	CATSVSGTYTGELFF
TRBJ1-2	few	TRBV5-1	CASSTRTGSEDGYTF
TRBJ2-3	-	TRBV11-2	CASSDRRDTQYF
TRBJ2-3	-	TRBV5-1	CASSPGLAGGWPDTQYF
TRBJ2-3	few	TRBV15	CATSDGETTDTQYF